This T cell receptor (beta chain) comes out of a study of T cell repertoires in cytomegalovirus infection. Study summary: Used in the study were CMV epitopes, some recently identified and HLA-C-restricted, others well-studied and HLA-B-restricted. Indications of both CMV infection and matching HLA type were provided by public TCR beta signatures.

About this clonotype: Its target is unknown.

Germline V gives CDR1 DFQATT, CDR2 SNEGSKA (reference sequence). The CDR3 spans 12 residues. Trimming left V 8 bases short and J 1 base short, with 10 bases between. Notes on the study in general: In two of eight donors, the top clonotype was HLA-C-restricted CMV-specific. CMV carriers with the relevant HLA were identified by cumulative public TCR beta family frequency.

From the reads, TCRdb called clonotypes with MiXCR, one entry per CDR3 protein. Altogether some 920,000 distinct CDR3 sequences are present, approximately 33% being singletons, with the ten largest covering 13%. Sequenced material: cultured CD8+ T cells from PBMCs, taken from culture after CMV antigen stimulation. The chain links TRBV20-1 to TRBJ2-3; D is ambiguous. The sequence was collected from a human donor in good health (CMV status not recorded). Some clones in this sample may be carry-over from other donors' samples. In DNA, the CDR3 is TGCAGTACCCAATTACGCACAGATACGCAGTATTTT. Its protein is CSTQLRTDTQYF.